The T cell receptor (beta chain) described here comes from a study of cytomegalovirus exposure and HLA in healthy donors. Study-wide results and limits: The study labeled more than 150 TCR beta chains cytomegalovirus-associated.

TCRdb's table, derived via immunoSEQ multiplex PCR, lists solely in-frame clones and lacks some. This sample yields around 180,000 clones, of which approximately 84% are seen a single time; roughly 7% belongs to the top ten. Among the roughly 120 subjects of the validation cohort, separate from the roughly 670-subject first cohort, were the donors. With respect to this clone: Its antigen is currently unknown.

Specimen: PBMCs. This TCR derives from a man between 18 and 29 years old in good health and CMV-seropositive.

The CDR3 nucleotides read TGTGCCAGCAGCACGGGACTAGCTGATCCCGGGGAGCTGTTTTTT. Translating gives CASSTGLADPGELFF. The genes are TRBV9 and TRBJ2-2; 9 nucleotides match TRBD2. Germline V gives CDR1 SGDLS, CDR2 YYNGEE. The trim removed 4 bases at V and 6 bases at J, leaving 7 bases unmatched. The CDR3 loop spans 15 amino acids. The variable domain in full, completed from reference TRBV9 and TRBJ2-2, reads DSGVTQTPKHLITATGQRVTLRCSPRSGDLSVYWYQQSLDQGLQFLIQYYNGEERAKGNILERFSAQQFPDLHSELNLSSLELGDSALYFCASSTGLADPGELFFGEGSRLTVL.